These 14 T cell receptor beta chains share one sample of origin, sequenced in a study of blood T cell repertoires in COVID-19. The table came from immunoSEQ multiplex PCR; TCRdb's copy has only in-frame clones and leaves some out. Among some 150,000 clones, 86% were seen once, and the ten largest hold approximately 9.9%. Sequencing input: peripheral blood. These receptors all come from a woman aged 55 to 70 with COVID-19, enrolled during active disease.

CDR3 loop: CASSYSVSGDTQYF. CDR3 sequence (DNA): TGTGCCAGCAGTTACTCGGTTTCAGGAGATACGCAGTATTTT. The chain uses TRBV6-5 and TRBJ2-3; D not resolved. Deletions cut 0 bases from V and 5 bases from J, with 9 bases between. CDR3 length equals 14 residues. From germline, CDR1 is MNHEY and CDR2 SVGAGI.

The rearrangement uses TRBV6-2 or TRBV6-3 and TRBJ2-7; D possibly corresponds to TRBD2 (6 bases). The CDR3 spans 15 residues. V dropped 2 bases and J dropped 2 bases, with 13 bases sitting between them. Germline V gene sequence: CDR1 MNHEY, CDR2 SVGEGT. This chain's CDR3 is CASSYPGLLPYEQYF. CDR3 sequence (DNA): TGTGCCAGCAGTTACCCGGGACTTTTACCCTACGAGCAGTACTTC.

The chain combines TRBV6-5 with TRBJ2-7; 7 bases are a match to TRBD2. The trim removed 6 bases at V and 0 bases at J, leaving 8 bases unmatched. This CDR3 spans 15 amino acids. The V gene's germline CDR1 is MNHEY and CDR2 SVGAGI. The CDR3 here is CASRVAGISSYEQYF. For the CDR3, the DNA is TGTGCCAGCAGGGTAGCGGGTATCAGCTCCTACGAGCAGTACTTC.

The gene calls are TRBV5-1 and TRBJ1-1; tentative D call: TRBD1 (5 bases). The CDR3 has 14 amino acids. V was clipped by 2 bases and J by 5 bases, with 13 bases between them. Per the germline V gene, CDR1 is SGHRS and CDR2 is YFSETQ. Here the CDR3 reads CASSFGGVMTEAFF. The DNA of the CDR3 is TGCGCCAGCAGCTTCGGGGGGGTGATGACTGAAGCTTTCTTT.

The CDR3 is CSARAGAEQFF. CDR3 in DNA: TGCAGTGCTAGAGCCGGAGCTGAGCAGTTCTTC. This chain uses TRBV20-1 with TRBJ2-1; D unresolved. Germline V gene sequence: CDR1 DFQATT, CDR2 SNEGSKA (reference sequence). This CDR3 has 11 amino acids. Trimming took off 1 base at V and 9 bases at J, with 7 bases between the two ends.

The chain is built from TRBV7-7 and TRBJ2-1; TRBD2 aligns across 15 bases. There are 15 residues in the CDR3. The germline V gene has CDR1 SSHAT and CDR2 FNYEAQ (reference sequence). CDR3 nucleotides: TGTGCTGACAGCATACCGGGACTAGCGGGAGGTGGACAGTTCTTC. Residues: CADSIPGLAGGGQFF.

The chain links TRBV7-6 to TRBJ1-3, with D hard to call. CDR3 size: 15 residues. Germline V gene data show CDR1 as SGHVS and CDR2 as FNYEAQ. V lost 5 bases and J 1 base, leaving 12 bases between the germline ends. The chain's CDR3 is CASSLRAGSGNTIYF. The DNA for the CDR3 is TGTGCCAGCAGCCTAAGGGCGGGTTCTGGAAACACCATATATTTT.

This chain links TRBV6-5 with TRBJ1-2, with TRBD1 matching 8 bases. The CDR3 is made up of 13 amino acids. J lost 7 bases, V lost 6 bases, and 7 bases had no gene match. Germline V CDR1 and CDR2: MNHEY, SVGAGI. Here the CDR3 DNA reads TGTGCCAGCAGCGCTCGACAGGGGTCTGGCTACACCTTC. This codes for CASSARQGSGYTF.

This chain joins TRBV7-9 and TRBJ2-5; possibly TRBD1 for D (5 bases). The germline CDR1 and CDR2 sequences are SEHNR and FQNEAQ (reference sequence). The CDR3 totals 14 residues. V was cut by 6 bases and J by 6 bases, with 17 bases left in between. As DNA, the CDR3 is TGTGCCAGCAGGCCCAGGGATATGGGGAAGACCCAGTACTTC. Residues: CASRPRDMGKTQYF.

The chain couples TRBV5-4 to TRBJ1-1; 9 nucleotides line up with TRBD1. The CDR3 spans 15 residues. V lost 0 bases to trimming and J lost 7 bases; unmatched junction nucleotides: 7. The germline V gene has CDR1 SGHNT and CDR2 YYREEE (reference sequence). The DNA of the CDR3 is TGTGCCAGCAGCTTGGCCGCGACAGGGGGTGGTGAAGCTTTCTTT. It translates to CASSLAATGGGEAFF.

This sequence joins TRBV11-3 and TRBJ2-1; 10 nucleotides align to TRBD2. Germline CDR1 SGHNT, CDR2 YENEEA. The trim removed 5 bases at V and 7 bases at J, leaving 20 bases unmatched. The CDR3 sequence is 19 residues long. The CDR3 bases are TGTGCCAGCAGCCGATTCTATCGTCAGAGCGGGAGGGCCTTTAATGAGCAGTTCTTC. This gives the protein CASSRFYRQSGRAFNEQFF.

The chain couples TRBV7-2 to TRBJ1-2; D is uncertain. CDR1 and CDR2 from the germline V gene are SGHTA and FQGNSA. The CDR3 sequence is 15 residues long. The ends were cut back, 5 bases at V and 2 bases at J, with 15 bases in the middle. The CDR3 DNA sequence: TGTGCCAGCAGCGAATTAGATAGCAGAAACTATGGCTACACCTTC. This encodes CASSELDSRNYGYTF.

The chain couples TRBV6-5 to TRBJ2-7; 8 nucleotides align to TRBD1. The CDR3 contains 15 residues. The V gene end was trimmed by 5 bases and the J gene end by 5 bases; junction bases not matched to a gene: 11. Germline V gene lookup returns CDR1 MNHEY and CDR2 SVGAGI. The CDR3 DNA reads TGTGCCAGCAGTCCTGAATGGACAGGGCTTCACGAGCAGTACTTC. Translating it yields CASSPEWTGLHEQYF.

The rearrangement uses TRBV10-3 and TRBJ2-2; the D is unclear. CDR3 size: 15 residues. Trimming stripped 3 bases from V and 0 bases from J, with 8 bases between. The germline V gene encodes CDR1 ENHRY and CDR2 SYGVKD. The CDR3 bases are TGTGCCATCAGTGACTTACAGACGAACACCGGGGAGCTGTTTTTT. Translation gives CAISDLQTNTGELFF.